This T cell receptor (beta chain) was sequenced for a study of naive and memory T cell subsets. Whole-study results and caveats: Each distinct alpha or beta sequence counts as one clonotype. In naive cells, over 95% of TCR sequences were seen only once.

This clonotype was seen at least ten times. Its antigen is unknown. Per germline, CDR1 LNHNV and CDR2 YYDKDF (reference sequence). V was clipped by 4 bases and J by 5 bases, with 11 bases between them. This CDR3 has 13 amino acids. Two oligonucleotides, mixed equimolar, formed the beta constant-region primer covering TRBC1 and TRBC2. Nested alpha and beta constant-region primers with the SP2 primer drove four PCR rounds on ligated cDNA. The cDNA 3' end received a ligated single-stranded oligonucleotide carrying the SP2 primer and a 12-nucleotide UMI. TCRdb processed the UMI-ligation and nested PCR reads anew with MiXCR; each CDR3 protein has one entry. The data show several hundred distinct CDR3 sequences, 14% seen once.

This sequence originates from a human donor in good health. The chain employs TRBV15 and TRBJ2-5, with a weak D call TRBD2 (6 bases). Material: CD8+ TEMRA cells from blood. Sample subset: effector memory re-expressing CD45RA, CD45RA+ CD27-. The CDR3 sequence is CATSTLAGETQYF. DNA of the CDR3: TGTGCCACCAGCACACTAGCAGGGGAGACCCAGTACTTC. Looking up the rest from reference TRBV15 and TRBJ2-5 gives the full variable domain: DAMVIQNPRYQVTQFGKPVTLSCSQTLNHNVMYWYQQKSSQAPKLLFHYYDKDFNNEADTPDNFQSRRPNTSFCFLDIRSPGLGDTAMYLCATSTLAGETQYFGPGTRLLVL.